Following are 16 T cell receptor beta chains from one sample sequenced in a study of T cell responses to AZD1222 COVID-19 vaccine. The data were produced by immunoSEQ multiplex PCR, yet TCRdb's version contains in-frame clones alone and is incomplete. The repertoire holds over 15,000 clones, with 88% as singletons. The material sequenced was peripheral blood, taken 28 days after the second AZD1222 dose. These receptors were obtained from an adult who received the AZD1222 COVID-19 vaccine.

The chain links TRBV19 to TRBJ1-5, with D hard to call. CDR3 size: 15 residues. The germline gives CDR1 LNHDA, CDR2 SQIVND (reference sequence). V was pared by 6 bases and J by 5 bases, with 17 bases between. The CDR3 region is CASSLRGKGDQPQHF. The CDR3 DNA sequence: TGTGCCAGTAGCCTCCGAGGGAAGGGTGATCAGCCCCAGCATTTT.

This rearrangement joins TRBV5-1 to TRBJ2-5; 9 nucleotides match TRBD2. With 5 bases clipped from V and 1 base from J, the junction kept 12 bases outside the gene matches. CDR1 is SGHRS, CDR2 YFSETQ, per germline. The CDR3 covers 17 residues. This CDR3 reads CASSQGLASRGQETQYF. The DNA of the CDR3 is TGCGCCAGCAGTCAAGGACTAGCGTCGAGAGGCCAAGAGACCCAGTACTTC.

The chain is built from TRBV6-6 and TRBJ2-2; D is unresolved. Germline assignment: CDR1 MNHNY and CDR2 SVGAGI (reference sequence). This CDR3 is built from 12 residues. With 7 bases removed from V and 2 bases from J, the gap between germline ends came to 5 bases. The CDR3 loop reads CASTLNTGELFF. The CDR3 DNA is TGTGCCAGCACTCTTAACACCGGGGAGCTGTTTTTT.

V gene TRBV9 combines with J gene TRBJ2-7; possibly TRBD2 for D (5 bases). Deletions cut 3 bases from V and 6 bases from J, with 13 bases between. CDR1 and CDR2 from the germline V gene are SGDLS and YYNGEE. This CDR3 region has 13 residues. The CDR3 coding sequence is TGTGCCAGCAGCGCCCGGGAATTAGGCGAGCAGTACTTC. It is translated as CASSARELGEQYF. The full variable domain, its missing parts supplied by reference TRBV9 and TRBJ2-7, is DSGVTQTPKHLITATGQRVTLRCSPRSGDLSVYWYQQSLDQGLQFLIQYYNGEERAKGNILERFSAQQFPDLHSELNLSSLELGDSALYFCASSARELGEQYFGPGTRLTVT.

The CDR3 here is CASSPTPGLAGRVYFDEQFF. The CDR3 region has the DNA TGCGCCAGCAGCCCGACGCCGGGACTAGCGGGAAGAGTCTATTTCGATGAGCAGTTCTTC. V is TRBV5-1 and J is TRBJ2-1; 13 bases align to TRBD2. The CDR3 runs to 20 residues. Germline values: CDR1 SGHRS, CDR2 YFSETQ. V lost 4 bases to trimming and J lost 8 bases; unmatched junction nucleotides: 21.

V gene TRBV3-1 (or the pseudogene TRBV3-2) combines with J gene TRBJ1-5; TRBD1 might be the D (6 bases). CDR1 and CDR2 from the germline V gene are LGHDT and YNNKEL (reference sequence). The CDR3 is made up of 14 amino acids. Deletions cut 1 base from V and 2 bases from J, with 6 bases between. CDR3 sequence: CASSQAGGNQPQHF. Written as DNA, the CDR3 is TGTGCCAGCAGCCAAGCAGGGGGCAATCAGCCCCAGCATTTT.

The chain links TRBV30 to TRBJ1-2; D is perhaps TRBD1 (5 bases). V dropped 3 bases and J dropped 5 bases, with 16 bases sitting between them. In germline, CDR1 is GTSNPN, CDR2 SVGIG (reference sequence). This CDR3 region has 14 residues. The CDR3 DNA is TGTGCCTGGAGCCGAACAGGTGACGCTTATGGCTACACCTTC. Amino acid sequence: CAWSRTGDAYGYTF.

This clone was found a few times. This chain uses TRBV15 with TRBJ1-5; D gene uncertain. CDR1 is LNHNV, CDR2 YYDKDF, per germline (reference sequence). The V and J ends lost 1 base and 5 bases respectively, with 9 bases between them. The CDR3 consists of 14 residues. CDR3 sequence: CATSRGTEHQPQHF. DNA for the CDR3: TGTGCCACCAGCAGAGGGACGGAACATCAGCCCCAGCATTTT.

The chain couples TRBV7-3 to TRBJ2-1; 10 nucleotides agree with TRBD2. The CDR3 runs to 15 residues. The trim removed 5 bases at V and 8 bases at J, leaving 9 bases unmatched. Germline values: CDR1 SGHTA, CDR2 FQGTGA. DNA of the CDR3: TGTGCCAGCAGCCCTACTAGCGGGAACAGCGATGAGCAGTTCTTC. Encoded protein: CASSPTSGNSDEQFF.

The J gene is TRBJ2-2, the V gene TRBV19; 9 nucleotides agree with TRBD1. CDR1 and CDR2 (germline): LNHDA, SQIVND (reference sequence). The ends lost 6 bases at V and 6 bases at J; junction bases unmatched: 5. The CDR3 extends over 14 amino acids. The CDR3 DNA follows: TGTGCCAGTAGAAGGGGACAGGGACCCGGGGAGCTGTTTTTT. This gives the protein CASRRGQGPGELFF.

The chain recombines TRBV7-2 with TRBJ2-1; D is tentatively TRBD1 or TRBD2 (5 bases each). Germline lookup yields CDR1 SGHTA and CDR2 FQGNSA. The CDR3 is made up of 15 amino acids. Trimming took off 1 base at V and 4 bases at J, with 11 bases between the two ends. The CDR3: CASSLVGREYNEQFF. The CDR3 DNA is TGTGCCAGCAGCTTAGTGGGACGGGAATACAATGAGCAGTTCTTC.

The rearrangement links TRBV7-3 to TRBJ1-3, with unresolved D. The CDR3 totals 17 residues. Trimming took 5 bases from V and 0 from J, leaving 17 bases between them. In germline, CDR1 is SGHTA, CDR2 FQGTGA. Written as DNA, the CDR3 is TGTGCCAGCAGCCCAAATCCTCCAACGAGCTCTGGAAACACCATATATTTT. This gives the protein CASSPNPPTSSGNTIYF.

The gene calls are TRBV18 and TRBJ2-5; 7 bases are shared with TRBD1. CDR1 is KGHSH, CDR2 LQKENI, per germline. The trim removed 1 base at V and 3 bases at J, leaving 2 bases unmatched. The CDR3 is made up of 14 amino acids. CDR3 sequence (DNA): TGTGCCAGCTCACCACGGACAGGAGAAGAGACCCAGTACTTC. Translating it yields CASSPRTGEETQYF.

This clone was observed once. The DNA for the CDR3 is TGTGCCAGTACCTACGTAGGGGGCCGGCACCAGCCCCAGCATTTT. It is translated as CASTYVGGRHQPQHF. This chain uses TRBV19 with TRBJ1-5, with 7 bases that match TRBD1. The CDR3 sequence is 15 residues long. V shed 7 bases and J 7 bases; nucleotides not matched to a gene: 13. Germline CDR1 is LNHDA and CDR2 is SQIVND (reference sequence).

This sequence joins TRBV6-5 and TRBJ2-7, with 8 bases aligning to TRBD1. The CDR3 has 15 amino acids. V was clipped by 5 bases and J by 0 bases; unmatched bases: 6. CDR1 and CDR2 (germline): MNHEY, SVGAGI. The CDR3 region is CASSHPGQGSYEQYF. In nucleotides, the CDR3 is TGTGCCAGCAGTCACCCCGGACAGGGCTCCTACGAGCAGTACTTC.

The chain joins TRBV7-2 to TRBJ1-2; 12 nucleotides line up with TRBD1. Per germline, CDR1 SGHTA and CDR2 FQGNSA. The junction had 5 bases not matched to a gene; V was cut back by 5 bases and J by 7 bases. This CDR3 comprises 14 residues. CDR3 protein: CASSPGQGARGYTF. The CDR3 region has the DNA TGTGCCAGCAGCCCGGGACAGGGGGCTCGTGGCTACACCTTC.